This TCR beta chain was documented in a study of cytomegalovirus exposure and HLA in healthy donors. Points from the study as a whole: A cluster of highly shared sequence variants was likely a sequencing artifact.

With 60 Vbeta and 13 Jbeta primers, the PCR was carried out. Methods used by the authors: The authors later counted approximately 80 million unique TCR beta chains, some 12 million of them shared. TCRdb keeps only in-frame clones here, not all; method: immunoSEQ multiplex PCR. V, J and clone size are taken as reported in that table, and D and trimming were inferred from the DNA itself. The sample shows more than 150,000 clones, roughly nine tenths of them seen only once. Trimming stripped 1 base from V and 2 bases from J, with 16 bases between. Germline V gene lookup returns CDR1 MGHRA and CDR2 YSYEKL. CDR3 size: 17 residues. Concerning this clone: Antigen unknown.

This rearrangement joins TRBV4-1 to TRBJ2-3; D is possibly TRBD2 (5 bases). This TCR derives from a girl under three years old in good health and CMV-seronegative. Sequencing used PBMCs. The CDR3 sequence: CASSQADFPYYTDTQYF. For the CDR3, the DNA is TGCGCCAGCAGCCAAGCGGACTTCCCGTACTACACAGATACGCAGTATTTT.